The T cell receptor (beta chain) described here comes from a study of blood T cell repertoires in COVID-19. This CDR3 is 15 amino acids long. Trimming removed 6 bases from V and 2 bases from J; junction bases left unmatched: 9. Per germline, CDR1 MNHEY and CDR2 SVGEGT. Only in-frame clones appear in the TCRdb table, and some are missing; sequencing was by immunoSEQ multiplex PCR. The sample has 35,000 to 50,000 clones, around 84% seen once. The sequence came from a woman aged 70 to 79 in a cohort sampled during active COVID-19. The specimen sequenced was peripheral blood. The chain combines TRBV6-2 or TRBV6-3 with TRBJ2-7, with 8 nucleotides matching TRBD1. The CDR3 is CASSLTGGLTYEQYF. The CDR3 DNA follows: TGTGCCAGCAGCCTTACAGGGGGGCTAACCTACGAGCAGTACTTC.